This T cell receptor beta chain was sequenced during a study of cytomegalovirus exposure and HLA in healthy donors. CDR3 size: 13 residues. Trimming took 4 bases from V and 3 from J, leaving 10 bases between them. The germline V gene has CDR1 SNHLY and CDR2 FYNNEI. 60 Vbeta and 13 Jbeta primers were used in PCR. Profiled with immunoSEQ multiplex PCR; TCRdb holds only in-frame clones, not every one. The sample carries about 190,000 clones, 84% recorded once. Of note for this clone: The target antigen is unknown.

Study-wide findings and caveats: Later analysis suggested links between common viral pathogens and several top significant clusters.

Sequenced: PBMCs. This clonotype was sampled from a boy younger than 18 in good health and CMV-seronegative. The chain is built from TRBV2 and TRBJ2-7; unclear D gene. For the CDR3, the DNA is TGTGCCAGCAGTGGAGAGGTCTTCTACGAGCAGTACTTC. It translates to CASSGEVFYEQYF.